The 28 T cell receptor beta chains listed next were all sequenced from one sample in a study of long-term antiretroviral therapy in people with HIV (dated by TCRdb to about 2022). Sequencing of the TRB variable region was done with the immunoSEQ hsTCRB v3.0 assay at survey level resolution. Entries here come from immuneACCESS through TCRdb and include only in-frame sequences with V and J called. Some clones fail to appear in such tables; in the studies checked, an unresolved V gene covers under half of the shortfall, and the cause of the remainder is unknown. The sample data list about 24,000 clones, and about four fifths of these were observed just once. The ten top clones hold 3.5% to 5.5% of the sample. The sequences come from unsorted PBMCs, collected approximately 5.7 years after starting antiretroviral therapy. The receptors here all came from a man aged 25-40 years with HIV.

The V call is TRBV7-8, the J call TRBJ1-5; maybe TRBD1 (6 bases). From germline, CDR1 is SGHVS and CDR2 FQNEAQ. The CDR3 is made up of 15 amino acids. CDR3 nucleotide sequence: TGTGCAACGGCGCAAGGACAGAGTAACTTAGTGCCCCAGCATTTT. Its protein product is CATAQGQSNLVPQHF.

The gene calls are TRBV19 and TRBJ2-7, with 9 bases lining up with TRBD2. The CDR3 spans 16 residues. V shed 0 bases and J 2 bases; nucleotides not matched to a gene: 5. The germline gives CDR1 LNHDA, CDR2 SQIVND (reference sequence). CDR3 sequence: CASSIDFRGRAYEQYF. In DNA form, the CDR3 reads TGTGCCAGTAGTATAGATTTCCGCGGGAGGGCCTACGAGCAGTACTTC. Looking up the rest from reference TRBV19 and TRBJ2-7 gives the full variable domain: DGGITQSPKYLFRKEGQNVTLSCEQNLNHDAMYWYRQDPGQGLRLIYYSQIVNDFQKGDIAEGYSVSREKKESFPLTVTSAQKNPTAFYLCASSIDFRGRAYEQYFGPGTRLTVT.

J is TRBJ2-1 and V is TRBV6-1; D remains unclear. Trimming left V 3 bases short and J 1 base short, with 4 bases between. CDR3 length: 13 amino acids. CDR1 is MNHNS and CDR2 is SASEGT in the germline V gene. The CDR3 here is CASSDSSYNEQFF. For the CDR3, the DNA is TGTGCCAGCAGTGACAGTTCCTACAATGAGCAGTTCTTC.

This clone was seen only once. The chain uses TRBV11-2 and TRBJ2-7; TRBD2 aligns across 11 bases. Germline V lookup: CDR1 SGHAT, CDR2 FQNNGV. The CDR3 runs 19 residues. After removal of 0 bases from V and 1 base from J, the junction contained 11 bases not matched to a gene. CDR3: CASSLDEISGGGRSYEQYF. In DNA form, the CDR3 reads TGTGCCAGCAGCTTAGATGAAATTAGCGGGGGGGGGAGGTCCTACGAGCAGTACTTC.

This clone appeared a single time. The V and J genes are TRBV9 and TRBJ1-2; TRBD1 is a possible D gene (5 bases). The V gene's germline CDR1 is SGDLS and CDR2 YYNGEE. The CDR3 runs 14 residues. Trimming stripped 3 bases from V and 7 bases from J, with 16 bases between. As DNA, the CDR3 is TGTGCCAGCAGCGACTCAGTAATGGGGGTTGGCTACACCTTC. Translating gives CASSDSVMGVGYTF.

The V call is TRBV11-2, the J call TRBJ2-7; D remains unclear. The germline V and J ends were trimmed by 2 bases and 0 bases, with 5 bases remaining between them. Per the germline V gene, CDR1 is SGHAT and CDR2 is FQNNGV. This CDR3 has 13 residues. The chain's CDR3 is CASSLSHSYEQYF. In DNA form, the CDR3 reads TGTGCCAGCAGCTTAAGTCACTCCTACGAGCAGTACTTC.

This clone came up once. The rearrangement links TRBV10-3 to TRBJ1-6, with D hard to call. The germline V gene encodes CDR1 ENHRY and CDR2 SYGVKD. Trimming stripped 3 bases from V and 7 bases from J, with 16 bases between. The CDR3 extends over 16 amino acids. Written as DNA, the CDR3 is TGTGCCATCAGTGAAGTCGAGAATTCGGGAAATTCACCCCTCCACTTT. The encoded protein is CAISEVENSGNSPLHF.

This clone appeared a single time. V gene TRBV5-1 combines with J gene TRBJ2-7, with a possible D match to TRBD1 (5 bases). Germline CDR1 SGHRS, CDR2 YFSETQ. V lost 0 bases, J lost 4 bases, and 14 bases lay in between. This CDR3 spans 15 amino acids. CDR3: CASSLAAGRDYEQYF. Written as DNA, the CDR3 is TGCGCCAGCAGCTTGGCCGCAGGCAGGGATTACGAGCAGTACTTC.

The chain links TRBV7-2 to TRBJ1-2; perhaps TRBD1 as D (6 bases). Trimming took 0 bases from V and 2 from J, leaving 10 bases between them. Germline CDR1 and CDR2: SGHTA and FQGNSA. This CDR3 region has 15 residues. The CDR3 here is CASSLAKGVNYGYTF. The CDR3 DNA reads TGTGCCAGCAGCTTAGCGAAGGGGGTAAACTATGGCTACACCTTC.

The CDR3 bases are TGTGCCAGCAGCCCAGGACTAGCGGGAGGGCCGGAGACCCAGTACTTC. Translating gives CASSPGLAGGPETQYF. J is TRBJ2-5 and V is TRBV11-3, with TRBD2 matching over 15 bases. Germline trimming cut 5 bases from V and 5 bases from J; bases unmatched to any gene: 6. CDR1 and CDR2 (germline): SGHNT, YENEEA. This CDR3 contains 16 residues.

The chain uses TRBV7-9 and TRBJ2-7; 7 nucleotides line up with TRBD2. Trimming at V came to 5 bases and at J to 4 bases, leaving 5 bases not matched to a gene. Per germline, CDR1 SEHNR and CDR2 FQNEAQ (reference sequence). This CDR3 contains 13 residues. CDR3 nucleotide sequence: TGTGCCAGCAGCAACCCCGGGGGGTACGAGCAGTACTTC. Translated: CASSNPGGYEQYF.

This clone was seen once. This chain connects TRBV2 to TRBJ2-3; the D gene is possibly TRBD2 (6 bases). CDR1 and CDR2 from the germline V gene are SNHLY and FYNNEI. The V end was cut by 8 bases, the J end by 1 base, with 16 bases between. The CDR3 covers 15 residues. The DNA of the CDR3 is TGTGCCAGCGTGTGGGGGAGGTTGGGCACAGATACGCAGTATTTT. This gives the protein CASVWGRLGTDTQYF.

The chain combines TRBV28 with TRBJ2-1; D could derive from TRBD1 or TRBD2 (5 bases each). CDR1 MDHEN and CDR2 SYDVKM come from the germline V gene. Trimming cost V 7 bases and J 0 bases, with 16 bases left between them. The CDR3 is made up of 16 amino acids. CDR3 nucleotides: TGTGCCAGCACCCGCTTAGGGACGGGCTCCTACAATGAGCAGTTCTTC. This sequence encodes CASTRLGTGSYNEQFF.

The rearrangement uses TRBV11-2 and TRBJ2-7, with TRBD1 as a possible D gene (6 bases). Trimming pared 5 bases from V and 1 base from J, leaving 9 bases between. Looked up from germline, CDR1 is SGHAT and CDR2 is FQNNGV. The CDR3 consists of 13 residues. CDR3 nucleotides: TGTGCCAGCAGCAGCGACAGGTCCTACGAGCAGTACTTC. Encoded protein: CASSSDRSYEQYF.

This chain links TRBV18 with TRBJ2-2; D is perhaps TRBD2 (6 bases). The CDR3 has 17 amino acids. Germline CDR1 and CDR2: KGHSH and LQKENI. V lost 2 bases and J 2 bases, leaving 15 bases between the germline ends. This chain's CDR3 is CASSPFVAGPNTGELFF. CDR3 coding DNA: TGTGCCAGCTCACCATTCGTCGCGGGACCCAACACCGGGGAGCTGTTTTTT.

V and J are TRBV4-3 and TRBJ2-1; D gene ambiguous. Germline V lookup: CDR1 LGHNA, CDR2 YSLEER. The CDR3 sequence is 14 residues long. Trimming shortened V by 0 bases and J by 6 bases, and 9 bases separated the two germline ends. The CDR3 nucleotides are TGCGCCAGCAGCCAAGATAGGCCTAGCAATGAGCAGTTCTTC. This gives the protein CASSQDRPSNEQFF.

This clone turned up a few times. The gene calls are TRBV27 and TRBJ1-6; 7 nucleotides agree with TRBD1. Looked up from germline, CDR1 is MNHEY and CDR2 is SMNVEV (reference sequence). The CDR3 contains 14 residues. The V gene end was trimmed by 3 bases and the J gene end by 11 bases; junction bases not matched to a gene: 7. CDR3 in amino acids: CASSFTQGIPPLHF. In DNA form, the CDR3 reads TGTGCCAGCAGTTTTACACAGGGGATACCACCCCTCCACTTT.

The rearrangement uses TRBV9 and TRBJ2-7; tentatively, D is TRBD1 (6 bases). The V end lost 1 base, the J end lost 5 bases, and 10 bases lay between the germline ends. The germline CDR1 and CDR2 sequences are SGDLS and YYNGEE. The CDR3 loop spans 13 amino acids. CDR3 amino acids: CASSVMGADEQYF. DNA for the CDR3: TGTGCCAGCAGCGTAATGGGGGCCGACGAGCAGTACTTC.

This CDR3 is CASSALAEAGELFF. The CDR3, as DNA: TGTGCCAGCAGCGCCCTGGCGGAGGCCGGGGAGCTGTTTTTT. The chain employs TRBV9 and TRBJ2-2; the D gene is possibly TRBD2 (5 bases). CDR1 and CDR2 (germline): SGDLS, YYNGEE. This CDR3 is built from 14 residues. Trimming shortened V by 3 bases and J by 6 bases, and 12 bases separated the two germline ends.

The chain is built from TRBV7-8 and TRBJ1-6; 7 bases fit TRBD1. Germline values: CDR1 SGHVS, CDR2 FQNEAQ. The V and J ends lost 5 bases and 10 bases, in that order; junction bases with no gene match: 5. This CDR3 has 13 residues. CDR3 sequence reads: CASSTDRDSPLHF. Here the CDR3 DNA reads TGTGCCAGCAGCACCGACAGGGACTCACCCCTCCACTTT.

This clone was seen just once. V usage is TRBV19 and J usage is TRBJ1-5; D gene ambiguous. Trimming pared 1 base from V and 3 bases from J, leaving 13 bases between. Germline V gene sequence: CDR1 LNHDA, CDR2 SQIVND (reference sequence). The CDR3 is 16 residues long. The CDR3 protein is CASSIVRQLNNQPQHF. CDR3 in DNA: TGTGCCAGTAGTATAGTACGGCAGTTGAACAATCAGCCCCAGCATTTT.

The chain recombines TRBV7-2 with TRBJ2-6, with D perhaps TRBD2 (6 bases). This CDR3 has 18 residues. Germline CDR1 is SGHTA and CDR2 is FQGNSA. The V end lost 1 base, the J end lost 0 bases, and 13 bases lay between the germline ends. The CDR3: CASSLVPGRNSGANVLTF. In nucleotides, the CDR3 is TGTGCCAGCAGCTTAGTGCCAGGGAGGAACTCTGGGGCCAACGTCCTGACTTTC.

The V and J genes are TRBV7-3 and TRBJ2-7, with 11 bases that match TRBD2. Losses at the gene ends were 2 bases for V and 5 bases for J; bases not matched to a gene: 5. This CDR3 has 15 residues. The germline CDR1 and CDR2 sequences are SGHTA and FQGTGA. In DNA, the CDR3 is TGTGCCAGCAGCTTATATAGCGGGAGGGGTGACGAGCAGTACTTC. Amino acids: CASSLYSGRGDEQYF.

The CDR3 loop is CASSSGGDRVAYEQYF. The CDR3 nucleotides are TGTGCCAGCAGTTCCGGGGGGGACAGGGTGGCCTACGAGCAGTACTTC. The chain combines TRBV6-5 with TRBJ2-7, with a possible D match to TRBD1 (9 bases). The CDR3 loop spans 16 amino acids. CDR1 and CDR2 (germline): MNHEY, SVGAGI. Trimming cost V 4 bases and J 2 bases, with 18 bases left between them.

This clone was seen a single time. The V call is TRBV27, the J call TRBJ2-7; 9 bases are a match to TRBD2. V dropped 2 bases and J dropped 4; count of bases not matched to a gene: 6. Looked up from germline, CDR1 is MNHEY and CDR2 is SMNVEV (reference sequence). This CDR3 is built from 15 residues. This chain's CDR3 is CASSLEAGGGYEQYF. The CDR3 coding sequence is TGTGCCAGCAGTTTAGAGGCGGGAGGGGGTTACGAGCAGTACTTC.

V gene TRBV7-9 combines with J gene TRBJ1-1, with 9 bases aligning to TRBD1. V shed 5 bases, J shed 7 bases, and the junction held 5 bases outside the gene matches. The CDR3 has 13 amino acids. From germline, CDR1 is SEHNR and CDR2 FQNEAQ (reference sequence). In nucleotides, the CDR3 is TGTGCCAGCAGCCTGACAGGGGGTGTTGAAGCTTTCTTT. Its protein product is CASSLTGGVEAFF.

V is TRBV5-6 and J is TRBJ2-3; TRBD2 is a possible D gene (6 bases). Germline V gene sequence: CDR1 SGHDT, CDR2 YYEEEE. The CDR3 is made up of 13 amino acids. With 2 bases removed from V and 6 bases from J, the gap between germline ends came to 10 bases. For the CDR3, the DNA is TGTGCCAGCAGCTTTTGGCTAGCGGATACGCAGTATTTT. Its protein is CASSFWLADTQYF.

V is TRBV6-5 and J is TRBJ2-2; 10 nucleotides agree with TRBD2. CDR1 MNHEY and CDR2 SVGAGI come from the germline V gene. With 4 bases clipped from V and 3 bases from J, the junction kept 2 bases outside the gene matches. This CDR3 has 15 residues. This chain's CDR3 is CASSSLAGDTGELFF. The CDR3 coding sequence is TGTGCCAGCAGTTCTCTAGCGGGGGACACCGGGGAGCTGTTTTTT.